Following are 20 T cell receptor beta chains from one sample sequenced in a study of CD8 T cells in Susac syndrome. Random hexamers served to reverse transcribe roughly 0.5 to 1 ug RNA. TCRdb re-derived calls from the immunoSEQ multiplex PCR reads in MiXCR, one entry per CDR3 protein. The data contain tens of thousands of distinct CDR3 sequences, approximately 93% of them singletons. Sequences were obtained from CD8+ T cells from PBMCs. These TCRs come from a human donor with Susac syndrome.

The genes are TRBV6-5 and TRBJ2-4; the D is unclear. V lost 8 bases to trimming and J lost 5 bases, with 16 bases between them. Germline V gene lookup returns CDR1 MNHEY and CDR2 SVGAGI. The CDR3 has 14 amino acids. The CDR3 nucleotides read TGTGCCAGCGGACGCTCGGCCGCCCAAAACATTCAGTACTTC. Encoded protein: CASGRSAAQNIQYF.

The gene calls are TRBV19 and TRBJ1-2; D is unresolved. There are 14 residues in the CDR3. Trimming took off 2 bases at V and 0 bases at J, with 7 bases between the two ends. CDR1 and CDR2 from the germline V gene are LNHDA and SQIVND (reference sequence). The CDR3 region has the DNA TGTGCCAGTAGTATACAGGATGCTAACTATGGCTACACCTTC. Translated: CASSIQDANYGYTF. The full variable domain, in which reference TRBV19 and TRBJ1-2 provide the parts outside the CDR3, is DGGITQSPKYLFRKEGQNVTLSCEQNLNHDAMYWYRQDPGQGLRLIYYSQIVNDFQKGDIAEGYSVSREKKESFPLTVTSAQKNPTAFYLCASSIQDANYGYTFGSGTRLTVV.

The chain combines TRBV5-1 with TRBJ2-2; a weak D match, TRBD1 (6 bases). The CDR3 consists of 15 residues. Trimming pared 3 bases from V and 6 bases from J, leaving 15 bases between. The germline V gene encodes CDR1 SGHRS and CDR2 YFSETQ. DNA of the CDR3: TGCGCCAGCAGCTCGACAGGAGCTTTTTCCGGGGAGCTGTTTTTT. Residues: CASSSTGAFSGELFF.

The chain uses TRBV10-3 and TRBJ1-3; the D is unclear. The germline V and J ends were trimmed by 4 bases and 0 bases, with 13 bases remaining between them. This CDR3 has 16 residues. CDR1 and CDR2 (germline): ENHRY, SYGVKD. The DNA of the CDR3 is TGTGCCATCAGTGCAGGCAGGCTTGGCTCTGGAAACACCATATATTTT. Its translation is CAISAGRLGSGNTIYF.

V is TRBV5-4 and J is TRBJ2-2; 11 bases line up with TRBD2. Germline CDR1 reads SGHNT; CDR2 reads YYREEE (reference sequence). The CDR3 has 17 residues. V was clipped by 0 bases and J by 4 bases; unmatched bases: 5. The CDR3 coding sequence is TGTGCCAGCAGCTTGGCCGCCCTAGCGGGGGGCACCGGGGAGCTGTTTTTT. Its protein is CASSLAALAGGTGELFF.

The chain joins TRBV7-9 to TRBJ2-7; D remains ambiguous. Germline V lookup: CDR1 SEHNR, CDR2 FQNEAQ (reference sequence). The CDR3 runs to 13 residues. The V and J ends lost 0 bases and 3 bases respectively, with 6 bases between them. CDR3 in DNA: TGTGCCAGCAGCTTAGCTCAGAACTACGAGCAGTACTTC. It encodes CASSLAQNYEQYF.

The genes are TRBV5-1 and TRBJ1-1; D unresolved. The CDR3 is made up of 13 amino acids. Trimming took off 4 bases at V and 6 bases at J, with 13 bases between the two ends. Germline V CDR1 and CDR2: SGHRS, YFSETQ. This CDR3 is CASSPVPGPEAFF. CDR3 DNA: TGCGCCAGCAGCCCCGTGCCAGGCCCTGAAGCTTTCTTT.

The chain recombines TRBV20-1 with TRBJ2-1; TRBD2 matches 10 bases. The CDR3 spans 15 residues. Trimming took 6 bases from V and 9 from J; bases not matched to a gene: 14. The germline V gene encodes CDR1 DFQATT and CDR2 SNEGSKA (reference sequence). This CDR3 reads CSARSLAGEYIEQFF. Written as DNA, the CDR3 is TGCAGTGCGCGAAGTCTAGCGGGAGAGTATATTGAGCAGTTCTTC.

In its sample, this clonotype was seen once. The chain combines TRBV5-4 with TRBJ1-1; D ambiguous. Germline V lookup: CDR1 SGHNT, CDR2 YYREEE (reference sequence). The length of the CDR3 is 13 residues. V gave up 0 bases and J gave up 3 bases, with 6 bases separating them. The CDR3 coding sequence is TGTGCCAGCAGCTTGGGGGTGGACACTGAAGCTTTCTTT. Its translation: CASSLGVDTEAFF.

This rearrangement joins TRBV20-1 to TRBJ2-7; D unresolved. The V end was cut by 3 bases, the J end by 7 bases, with 19 bases between. Germline V gene lookup returns CDR1 DFQATT and CDR2 SNEGSKA (reference sequence). The CDR3 totals 14 residues. CDR3 sequence reads: CSARDDATVGEQYF. CDR3 in DNA: TGCAGTGCTAGGGATGATGCCACCGTGGGGGAGCAGTACTTC.

This rearrangement joins TRBV14 to TRBJ2-7; D is undetermined. Per the germline V gene, CDR1 is SGHDN and CDR2 is FVKESK. V lost 0 bases, J lost 2 bases, and 8 bases lay in between. The CDR3 totals 14 residues. Written as DNA, the CDR3 is TGTGCCAGCAGCCAAGATTCCAGACCCTACGAGCAGTACTTC. It specifies CASSQDSRPYEQYF.

The chain employs TRBV4-3 and TRBJ2-4; either TRBD1 or TRBD2 may supply D (7 bases each). CDR3 length: 15 amino acids. CDR1 LGHNA and CDR2 YSLEER come from the germline V gene. With 1 base removed from V and 12 bases from J, the gap between germline ends came to 19 bases. The chain's CDR3 is CASSQGGLGGGGQYF. The CDR3 bases are TGCGCCAGCAGCCAAGGAGGCCTGGGAGGGGGCGGTCAGTACTTC.

The rearrangement joins TRBV6-5 to TRBJ1-5; no reliable D call. Trimming took off 6 bases at V and 5 bases at J, with 11 bases between the two ends. CDR3 length equals 13 residues. Germline V gene lookup returns CDR1 MNHEY and CDR2 SVGAGI. DNA for the CDR3: TGTGCCAGCAGCCAGAACGTGCATCAGCCCCAGCATTTT. It specifies CASSQNVHQPQHF.

The chain is built from TRBV6-5 and TRBJ2-7; D may match TRBD1 or TRBD2 (5 bases each). The CDR3 has 13 amino acids. V was clipped by 0 bases and J by 2 bases, with 5 bases between them. CDR1 is MNHEY and CDR2 is SVGAGI in the germline V gene. The CDR3 region has the DNA TGTGCCAGCAGTTACTCGGGACCCTACGAGCAGTACTTC. Its translation: CASSYSGPYEQYF.

The gene calls are TRBV5-6 and TRBJ2-1, with unresolved D. Trimming stripped 0 bases from V and 6 bases from J, with 16 bases between. This CDR3 region has 16 residues. The germline CDR1 and CDR2 sequences are SGHDT and YYEEEE. CDR3: CASSLGSGPWGNEQFF. For the CDR3, the DNA is TGTGCCAGCAGCTTGGGTTCAGGCCCATGGGGCAATGAGCAGTTCTTC.

The chain recombines TRBV18 with TRBJ1-1; TRBD1 aligns across 9 bases. Germline lookup yields CDR1 KGHSH and CDR2 LQKENI. With V trimmed by 3 bases and J by 1 base, 3 bases remained unmatched. The CDR3 covers 15 residues. The CDR3 region has the DNA TGTGCCAGCTCACCTAGGACAGGGGAGAACACTGAAGCTTTCTTT. Its translation is CASSPRTGENTEAFF.

The chain joins TRBV18 to TRBJ1-2; TRBD1 matches 8 bases. From germline, CDR1 is KGHSH and CDR2 LQKENI. The junction had 7 bases not matched to a gene; V was cut back by 3 bases and J by 4 bases. The CDR3 has 15 residues. The CDR3 protein is CASSPKDRGLYGYTF. Here the CDR3 DNA reads TGTGCCAGCTCACCTAAAGACAGGGGCCTCTATGGCTACACCTTC.

The chain has TRBV5-1 and TRBJ2-1; D possibly corresponds to TRBD2 (6 bases). The germline gives CDR1 SGHRS, CDR2 YFSETQ. The germline V and J ends were trimmed by 0 bases and 2 bases, with 9 bases remaining between them. This CDR3 is built from 15 residues. Written as DNA, the CDR3 is TGCGCCAGCAGCTTGGAGGGACTCGCCTACAATGAGCAGTTCTTC. It translates to CASSLEGLAYNEQFF.

This chain joins TRBV20-1 and TRBJ1-4; no reliable D call. The germline CDR1 and CDR2 sequences are DFQATT and SNEGSKA (reference sequence). Deletions cut 1 base from V and 4 bases from J, with 4 bases between. The CDR3 has 12 residues. The CDR3 here is CSARGSNEKLFF. The CDR3 coding sequence is TGCAGTGCTAGAGGAAGTAATGAAAAACTGTTTTTT.

This chain links TRBV27 with TRBJ2-7, with D possibly called TRBD1 or TRBD2 (5 bases each). The CDR3 is 14 amino acids. The V gene's germline CDR1 is MNHEY and CDR2 SMNVEV (reference sequence). V lost 3 bases and J lost 0, with 9 bases in between. The CDR3 sequence is CASSFAGSSYEQYF. The CDR3 bases are TGTGCCAGCAGTTTCGCAGGGAGCTCCTACGAGCAGTACTTC.